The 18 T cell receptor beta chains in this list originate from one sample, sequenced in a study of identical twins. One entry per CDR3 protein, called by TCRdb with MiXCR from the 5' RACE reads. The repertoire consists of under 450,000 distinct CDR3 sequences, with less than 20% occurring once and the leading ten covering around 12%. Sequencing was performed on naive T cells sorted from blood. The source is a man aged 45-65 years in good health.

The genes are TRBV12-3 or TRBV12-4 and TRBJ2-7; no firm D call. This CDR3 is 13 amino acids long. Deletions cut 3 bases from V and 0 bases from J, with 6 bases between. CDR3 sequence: CASSFRSSYEQYF. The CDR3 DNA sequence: TGTGCCAGCAGTTTCAGAAGCTCCTACGAGCAGTACTTC.

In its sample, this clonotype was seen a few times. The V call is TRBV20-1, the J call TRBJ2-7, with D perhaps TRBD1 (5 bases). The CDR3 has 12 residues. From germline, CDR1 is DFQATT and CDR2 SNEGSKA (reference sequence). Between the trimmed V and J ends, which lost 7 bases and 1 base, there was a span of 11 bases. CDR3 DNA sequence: TGCAGTGTGGGGCAGACTTCCTACGAGCAGTACTTC. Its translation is CSVGQTSYEQYF.

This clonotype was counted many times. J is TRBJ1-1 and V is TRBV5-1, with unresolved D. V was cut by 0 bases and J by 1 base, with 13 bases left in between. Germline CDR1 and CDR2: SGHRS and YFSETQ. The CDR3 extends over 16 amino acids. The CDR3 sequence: CASSLAGGSANTEAFF. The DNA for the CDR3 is TGCGCCAGCAGCTTGGCCGGCGGGAGCGCGAACACTGAAGCTTTCTTT.

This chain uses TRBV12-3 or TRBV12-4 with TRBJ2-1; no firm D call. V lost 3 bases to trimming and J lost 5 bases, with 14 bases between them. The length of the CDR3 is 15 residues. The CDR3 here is CASSFGGPKNNEQFF. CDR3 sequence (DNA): TGTGCCAGCAGTTTTGGTGGGCCCAAAAACAATGAGCAGTTCTTC.

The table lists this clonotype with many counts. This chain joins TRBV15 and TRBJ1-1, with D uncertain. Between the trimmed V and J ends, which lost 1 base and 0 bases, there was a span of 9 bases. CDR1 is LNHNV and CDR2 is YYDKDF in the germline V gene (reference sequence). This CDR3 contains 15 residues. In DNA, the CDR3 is TGTGCCACCAGCAGAGCCCGGCCCCTGAACACTGAAGCTTTCTTT. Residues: CATSRARPLNTEAFF.

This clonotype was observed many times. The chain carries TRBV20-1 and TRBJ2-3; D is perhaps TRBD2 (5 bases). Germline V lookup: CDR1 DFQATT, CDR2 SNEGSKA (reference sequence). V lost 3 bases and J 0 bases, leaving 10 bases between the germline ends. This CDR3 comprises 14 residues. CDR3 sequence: CSASRTLSTDTQYF. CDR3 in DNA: TGCAGTGCTAGTAGGACTCTAAGCACAGATACGCAGTATTTT.

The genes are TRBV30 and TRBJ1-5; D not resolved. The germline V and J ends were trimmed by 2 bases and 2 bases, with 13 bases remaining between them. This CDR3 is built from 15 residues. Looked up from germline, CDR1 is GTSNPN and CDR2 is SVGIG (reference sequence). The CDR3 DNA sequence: TGTGCCTGGAGTCGGGGATTAACGGGCAATCAGCCCCAGCATTTT. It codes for CAWSRGLTGNQPQHF. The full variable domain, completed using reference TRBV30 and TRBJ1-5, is SQTIHQWPATLVQPVGSPLSLECTVEGTSNPNLYWYRQAAGRGLQLLFYSVGIGQISSEVPQNLSASRPQDRQFILSSKKLLLSDSGFYLCAWSRGLTGNQPQHFGDGTRLSIL.

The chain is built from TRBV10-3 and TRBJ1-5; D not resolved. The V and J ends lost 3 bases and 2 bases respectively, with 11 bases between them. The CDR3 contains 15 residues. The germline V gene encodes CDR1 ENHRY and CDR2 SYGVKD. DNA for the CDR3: TGTGCCATCAGTGACTGGGGTGGAGGCAATCAGCCCCAGCATTTT. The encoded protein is CAISDWGGGNQPQHF.

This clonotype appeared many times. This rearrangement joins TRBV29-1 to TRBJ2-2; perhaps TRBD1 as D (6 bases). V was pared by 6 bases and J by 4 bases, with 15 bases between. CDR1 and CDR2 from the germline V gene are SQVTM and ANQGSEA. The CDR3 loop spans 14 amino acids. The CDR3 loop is CSVGRDTATGELFF. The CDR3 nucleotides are TGCAGCGTAGGCCGGGACACCGCCACCGGGGAGCTGTTTTTT.

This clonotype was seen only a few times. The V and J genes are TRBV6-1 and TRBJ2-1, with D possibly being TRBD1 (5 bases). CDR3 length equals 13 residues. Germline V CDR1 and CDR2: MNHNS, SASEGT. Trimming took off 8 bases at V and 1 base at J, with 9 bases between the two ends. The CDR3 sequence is CASGRGSYNEQFF. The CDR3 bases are TGTGCCAGCGGTAGGGGTTCCTACAATGAGCAGTTCTTC.

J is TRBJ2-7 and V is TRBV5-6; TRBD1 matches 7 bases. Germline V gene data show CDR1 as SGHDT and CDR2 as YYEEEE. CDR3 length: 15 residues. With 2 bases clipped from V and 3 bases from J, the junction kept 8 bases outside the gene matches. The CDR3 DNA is TGTGCCAGCAGCTTTTCCGGGACAGCGCTCTACGAGCAGTACTTC. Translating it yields CASSFSGTALYEQYF. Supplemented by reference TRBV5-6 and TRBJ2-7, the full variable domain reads DAGVTQSPTHLIKTRGQQVTLRCSPKSGHDTVSWYQQALGQGPQFIFQYYEEEERQRGNFPDRFSGHQFPNYSSELNVNALLLGDSALYLCASSFSGTALYEQYFGPGTRLTVT.

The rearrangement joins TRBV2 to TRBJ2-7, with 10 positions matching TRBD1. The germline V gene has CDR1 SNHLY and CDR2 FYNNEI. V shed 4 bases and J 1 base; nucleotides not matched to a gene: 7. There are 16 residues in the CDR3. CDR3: CASSGGSGQGSYEQYF. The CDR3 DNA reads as TGTGCCAGCAGTGGGGGCTCGGGACAGGGGTCCTACGAGCAGTACTTC. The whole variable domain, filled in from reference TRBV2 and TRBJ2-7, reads EPEVTQTPSHQVTQMGQEVILRCVPISNHLYFYWYRQILGQKVEFLVSFYNNEISEKSEIFDDQFSVERPDGSNFTLKIRSTKLEDSAMYFCASSGGSGQGSYEQYFGPGTRLTVT.

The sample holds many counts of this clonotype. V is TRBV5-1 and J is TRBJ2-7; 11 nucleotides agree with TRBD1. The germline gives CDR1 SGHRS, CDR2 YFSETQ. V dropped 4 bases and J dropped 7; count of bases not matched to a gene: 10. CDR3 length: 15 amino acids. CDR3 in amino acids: CASSAGQGAVGEQYF. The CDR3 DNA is TGCGCCAGCAGCGCCGGACAGGGGGCGGTCGGGGAGCAGTACTTC.

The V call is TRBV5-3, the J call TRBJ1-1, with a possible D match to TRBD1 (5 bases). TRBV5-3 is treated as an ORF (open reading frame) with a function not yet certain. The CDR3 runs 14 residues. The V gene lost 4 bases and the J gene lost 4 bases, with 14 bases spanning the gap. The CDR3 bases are TGTGCCAGAAGCGATCCAGGGTCGTGCACTGAAGCTTTCTTT. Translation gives CARSDPGSCTEAFF.

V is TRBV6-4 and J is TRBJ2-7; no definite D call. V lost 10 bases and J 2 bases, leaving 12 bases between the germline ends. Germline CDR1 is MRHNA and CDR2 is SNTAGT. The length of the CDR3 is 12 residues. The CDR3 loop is CANSEHAYEQYF. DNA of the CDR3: TGTGCCAACAGCGAGCATGCCTACGAGCAGTACTTC.

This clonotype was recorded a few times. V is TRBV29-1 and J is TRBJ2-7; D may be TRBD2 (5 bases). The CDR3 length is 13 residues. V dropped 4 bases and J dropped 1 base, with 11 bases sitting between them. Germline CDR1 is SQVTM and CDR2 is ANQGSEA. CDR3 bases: TGCAGCGTTGGTCTCAGGACTTCCTACGAGCAGTACTTC. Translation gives CSVGLRTSYEQYF.

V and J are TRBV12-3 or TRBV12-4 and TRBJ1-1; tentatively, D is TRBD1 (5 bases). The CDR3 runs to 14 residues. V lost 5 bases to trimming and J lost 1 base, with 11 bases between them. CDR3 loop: CASSPGLWNTEAFF. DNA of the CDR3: TGTGCCAGCAGTCCGGGACTGTGGAACACTGAAGCTTTCTTT.

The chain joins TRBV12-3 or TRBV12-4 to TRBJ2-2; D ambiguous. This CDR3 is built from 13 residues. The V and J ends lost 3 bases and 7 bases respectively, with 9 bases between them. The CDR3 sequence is CASSFSPGGELFF. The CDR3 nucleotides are TGTGCCAGCAGTTTTAGCCCGGGCGGGGAGCTGTTTTTT.